The clone carrying this T cell receptor (beta chain) was observed once. This record comes from a study of cytomegalovirus exposure and HLA in healthy donors. Clones were read by immunoSEQ multiplex PCR, and TCRdb kept only the in-frame ones, dropping some. The profile shows around 150,000 clones, approximately 91% of them singletons. Germline CDR1 reads LGHNA; CDR2 reads YNFKEQ. With 1 base removed from V and 2 bases from J, the gap between germline ends came to 11 bases. This CDR3 has 15 residues. V gene TRBV4-2 combines with J gene TRBJ1-2; D gene uncertain. This TCR derives from a young woman in good health and CMV-seropositive. Sequencing was done on a sample of PBMCs. CDR3 amino acids: CASSQGGLRNYGYTF. For the CDR3, the DNA is TGTGCCAGCAGCCAAGGAGGACTGAGAAACTATGGCTACACCTTC.